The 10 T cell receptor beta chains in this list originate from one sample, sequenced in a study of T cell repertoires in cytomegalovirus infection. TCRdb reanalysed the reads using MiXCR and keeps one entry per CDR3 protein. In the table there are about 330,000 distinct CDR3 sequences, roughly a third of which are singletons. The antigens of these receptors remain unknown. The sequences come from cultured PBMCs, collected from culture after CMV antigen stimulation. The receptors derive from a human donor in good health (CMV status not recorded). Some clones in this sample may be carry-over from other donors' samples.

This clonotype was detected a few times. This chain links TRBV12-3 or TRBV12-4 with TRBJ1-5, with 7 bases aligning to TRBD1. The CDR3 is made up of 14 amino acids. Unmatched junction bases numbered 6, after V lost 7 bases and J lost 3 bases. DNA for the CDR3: TGTGCCAGCAATGAAGAGGGGGCCAATCAGCCCCAGCATTTT. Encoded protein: CASNEEGANQPQHF.

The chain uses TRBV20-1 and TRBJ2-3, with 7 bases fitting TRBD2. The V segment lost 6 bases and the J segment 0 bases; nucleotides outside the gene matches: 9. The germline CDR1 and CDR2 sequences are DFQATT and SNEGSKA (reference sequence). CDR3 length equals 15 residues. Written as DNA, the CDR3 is TGCAGTGCCCCGACTAGCAGGGCTAGCACAGATACGCAGTATTTT. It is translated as CSAPTSRASTDTQYF.

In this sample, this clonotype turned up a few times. This CDR3 reads CASSHEQYF. The CDR3 DNA sequence: TGTGCCAGCAGCCACGAGCAGTACTTC. The V gene is TRBV7-9, the J gene TRBJ2-7; D remains unclear. The CDR3 has 9 amino acids. The ends were cut back, 5 bases at V and 5 bases at J, with 1 base in the middle. Germline V gene sequence: CDR1 SEHNR, CDR2 FQNEAQ (reference sequence). Full variable domain (rest looked up from reference TRBV7-9 and TRBJ2-7): DTGVSQNPRHKITKRGQNVTFRCDPISEHNRLYWYRQTLGQGPEFLTYFQNEAQLEKSRLLSDRFSAERPKGSFSTLEIQRTEQGDSAMYLCASSHEQYFGPGTRLTVT.

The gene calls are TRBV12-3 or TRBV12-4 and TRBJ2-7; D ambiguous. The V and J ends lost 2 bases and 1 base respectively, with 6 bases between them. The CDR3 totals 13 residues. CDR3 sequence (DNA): TGTGCCAGCAGTTTATCCCCATCCTACGAGCAGTACTTC. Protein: CASSLSPSYEQYF.

The CDR3 protein is CASSTPPAGQYF. CDR3 coding DNA: TGTGCCAGCAGTACGCCGCCAGCAGGGCAGTACTTC. This rearrangement joins TRBV6-1 to TRBJ2-7; D is undetermined. The CDR3 covers 12 residues. With 5 bases removed from V and 9 bases from J, the gap between germline ends came to 14 bases. The germline V gene encodes CDR1 MNHNS and CDR2 SASEGT.

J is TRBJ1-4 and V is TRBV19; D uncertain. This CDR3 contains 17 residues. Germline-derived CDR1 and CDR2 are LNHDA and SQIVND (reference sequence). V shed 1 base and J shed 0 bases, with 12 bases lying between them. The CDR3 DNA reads TGTGCCAGTAGTATAGGACAACGCTCGGCAACTAATGAAAAACTGTTTTTT. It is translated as CASSIGQRSATNEKLFF.

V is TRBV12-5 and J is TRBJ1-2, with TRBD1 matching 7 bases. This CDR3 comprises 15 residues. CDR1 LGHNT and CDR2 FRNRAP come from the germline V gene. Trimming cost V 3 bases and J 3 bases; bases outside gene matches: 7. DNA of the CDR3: TGTGCTAGTGGTTTACGACAGGGCGGGGACTATGGCTACACCTTC. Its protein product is CASGLRQGGDYGYTF.

This chain's CDR3 is CASSYSNTVYEQYV. CDR3 bases: TGTGCCAGCAGCTATAGTAATACAGTCTACGAGCAGTACGTC. The chain has TRBV5-6 and TRBJ2-7; D unresolved. The germline V gene has CDR1 SGHDT and CDR2 YYEEEE. The CDR3 runs to 14 residues. With 3 bases removed from V and 3 bases from J, the gap between germline ends came to 13 bases.

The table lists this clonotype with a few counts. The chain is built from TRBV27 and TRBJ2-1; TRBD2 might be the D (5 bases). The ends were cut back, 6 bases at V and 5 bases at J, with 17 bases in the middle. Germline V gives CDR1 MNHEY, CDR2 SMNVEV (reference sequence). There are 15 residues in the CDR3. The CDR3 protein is CASSLSGSLNNEQFF. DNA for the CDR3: TGTGCCAGCAGCTTAAGCGGCTCCCTTAACAATGAGCAGTTCTTC.

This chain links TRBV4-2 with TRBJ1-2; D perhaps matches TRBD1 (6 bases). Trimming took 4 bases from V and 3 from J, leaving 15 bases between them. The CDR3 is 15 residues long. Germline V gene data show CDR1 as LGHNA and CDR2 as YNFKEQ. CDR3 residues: CASSPNPQGYYGYTF. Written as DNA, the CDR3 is TGTGCCAGCAGCCCGAATCCTCAGGGGTACTATGGCTACACCTTC.